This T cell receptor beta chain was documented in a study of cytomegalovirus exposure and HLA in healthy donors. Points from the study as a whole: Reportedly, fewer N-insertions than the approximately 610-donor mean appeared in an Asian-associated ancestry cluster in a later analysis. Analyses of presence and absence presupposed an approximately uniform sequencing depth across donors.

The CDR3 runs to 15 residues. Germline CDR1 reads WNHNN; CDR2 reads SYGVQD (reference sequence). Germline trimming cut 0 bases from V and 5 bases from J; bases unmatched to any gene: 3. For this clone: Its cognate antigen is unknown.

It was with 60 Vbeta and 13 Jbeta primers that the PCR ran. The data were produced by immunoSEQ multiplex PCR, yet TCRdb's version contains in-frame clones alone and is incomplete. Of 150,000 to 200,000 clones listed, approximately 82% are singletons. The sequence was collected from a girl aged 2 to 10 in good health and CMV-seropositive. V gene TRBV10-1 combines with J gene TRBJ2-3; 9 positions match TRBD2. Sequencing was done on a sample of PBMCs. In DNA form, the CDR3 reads TGCGCCAGCAGTGAGTCCGCGGGAGGGGTAGATACGCAGTATTTT. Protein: CASSESAGGVDTQYF.